This TCR beta chain was captured by sequencing in a study of blood T cell repertoires in COVID-19. Study-level information: Sites in the United States, Italy and Spain provided acute and convalescent COVID-19 samples.

Per the original methods: Amplified reference gene primers provided the basis for estimating nucleated cell counts. The data were produced by immunoSEQ multiplex PCR, yet TCRdb's version contains in-frame clones alone and is incomplete. The V and J calls and clone size were taken over from that table, and D and trimming were inferred from the DNA. The sample lists 100,000 to 120,000 clones, roughly 81% occurring once. Trimming pared 0 bases from V and 5 bases from J, leaving 5 bases between. The CDR3 extends over 13 amino acids. Per germline, CDR1 SGDLS and CDR2 YYNGEE. This clone was seen a few times.

The chain carries TRBV9 and TRBJ2-2; D is uncertain. This clonotype was obtained from a man aged 35 to 55 with acute or convalescent COVID-19. Sequences were obtained from peripheral blood. Written as DNA, the CDR3 is TGTGCCAGCAGCGTAGGACAAACCGGGGAGCTGTTTTTT. Protein sequence: CASSVGQTGELFF.